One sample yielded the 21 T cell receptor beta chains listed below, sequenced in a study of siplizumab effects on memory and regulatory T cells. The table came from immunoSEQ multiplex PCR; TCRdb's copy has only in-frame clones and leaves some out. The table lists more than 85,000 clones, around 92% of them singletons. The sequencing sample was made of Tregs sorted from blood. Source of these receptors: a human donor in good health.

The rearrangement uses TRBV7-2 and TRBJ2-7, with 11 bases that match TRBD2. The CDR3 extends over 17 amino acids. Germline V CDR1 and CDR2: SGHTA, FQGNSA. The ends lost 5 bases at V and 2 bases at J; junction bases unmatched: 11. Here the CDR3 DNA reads TGTGCCAGCAGCCTCAGGGCTAGCGGGAGGCCAACCTACGAGCAGTACTTC. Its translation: CASSLRASGRPTYEQYF.

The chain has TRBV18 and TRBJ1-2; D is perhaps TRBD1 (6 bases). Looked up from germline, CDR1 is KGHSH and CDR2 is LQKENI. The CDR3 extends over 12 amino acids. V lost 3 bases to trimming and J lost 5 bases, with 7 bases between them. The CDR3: CASSPGQYGYTF. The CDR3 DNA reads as TGTGCCAGCTCACCTGGACAGTATGGCTACACCTTC.

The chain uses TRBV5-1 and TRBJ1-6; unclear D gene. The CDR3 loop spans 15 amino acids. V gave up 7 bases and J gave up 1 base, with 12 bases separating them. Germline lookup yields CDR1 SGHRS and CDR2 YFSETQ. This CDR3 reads CASSPEDSYNSPLHF. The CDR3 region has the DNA TGCGCCAGCTCCCCGGAGGATTCCTATAATTCACCCCTCCACTTT. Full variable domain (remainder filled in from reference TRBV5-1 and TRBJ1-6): KAGVTQTPRYLIKTRGQQVTLSCSPISGHRSVSWYQQTPGQGLQFLFEYFSETQRNKGNFPGRFSGRQFSNSRSEMNVSTLELGDSALYLCASSPEDSYNSPLHFGNGTRLTVT.

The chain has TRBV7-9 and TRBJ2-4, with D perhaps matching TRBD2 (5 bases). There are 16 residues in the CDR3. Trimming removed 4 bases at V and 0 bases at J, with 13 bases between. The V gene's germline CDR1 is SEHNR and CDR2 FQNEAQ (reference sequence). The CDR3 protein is CASSSPGELAKNIQYF. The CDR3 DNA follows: TGTGCCAGCAGCTCACCCGGGGAGCTAGCCAAAAACATTCAGTACTTC.

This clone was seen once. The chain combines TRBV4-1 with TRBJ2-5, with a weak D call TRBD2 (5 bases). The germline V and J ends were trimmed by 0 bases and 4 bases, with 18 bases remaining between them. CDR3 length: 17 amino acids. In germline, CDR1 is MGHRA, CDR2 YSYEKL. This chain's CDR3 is CASSQDLRASVRETQYF. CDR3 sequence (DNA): TGCGCCAGCAGCCAAGACCTGCGGGCGTCAGTACGAGAGACCCAGTACTTC.

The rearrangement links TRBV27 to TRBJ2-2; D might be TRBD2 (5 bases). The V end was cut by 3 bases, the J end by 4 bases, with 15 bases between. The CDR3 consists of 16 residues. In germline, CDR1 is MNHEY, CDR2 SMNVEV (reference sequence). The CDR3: CASSFSRGWSTGELFF. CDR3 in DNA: TGTGCCAGCAGTTTTTCTCGGGGATGGAGCACCGGGGAGCTGTTTTTT.

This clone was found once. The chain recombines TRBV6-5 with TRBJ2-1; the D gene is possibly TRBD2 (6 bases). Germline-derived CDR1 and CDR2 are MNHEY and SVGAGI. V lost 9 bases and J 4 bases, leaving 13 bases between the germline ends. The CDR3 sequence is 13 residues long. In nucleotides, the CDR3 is TGTGCCAGTTCGTTAGCGGAGTACAATGAGCAGTTCTTC. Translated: CASSLAEYNEQFF.

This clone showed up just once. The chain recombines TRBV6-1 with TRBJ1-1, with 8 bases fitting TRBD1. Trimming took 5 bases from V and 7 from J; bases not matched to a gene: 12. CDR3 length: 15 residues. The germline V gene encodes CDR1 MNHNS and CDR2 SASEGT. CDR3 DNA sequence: TGTGCCAGCAGTATCGAGACAGGGGAGTCCAGTGAAGCTTTCTTT. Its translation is CASSIETGESSEAFF.

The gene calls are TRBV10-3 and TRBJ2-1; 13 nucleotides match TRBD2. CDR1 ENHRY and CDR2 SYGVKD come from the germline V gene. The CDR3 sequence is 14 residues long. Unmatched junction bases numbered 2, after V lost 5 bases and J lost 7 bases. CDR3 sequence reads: CAISPGLAGNEQFF. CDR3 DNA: TGTGCCATCAGTCCGGGACTAGCGGGGAATGAGCAGTTCTTC.

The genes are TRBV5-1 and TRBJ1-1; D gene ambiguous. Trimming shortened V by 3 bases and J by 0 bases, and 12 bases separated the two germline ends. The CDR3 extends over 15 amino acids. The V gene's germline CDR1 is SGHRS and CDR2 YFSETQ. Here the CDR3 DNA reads TGCGCCAGCAGCTCTCAGAGATTGATGAACACTGAAGCTTTCTTT. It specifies CASSSQRLMNTEAFF.

CDR3 sequence (DNA): TGTGCCAGCAGCGTGACTAGCGGGCGCTACGAGCAGTACTTC. It codes for CASSVTSGRYEQYF. The gene calls are TRBV2 and TRBJ2-7, with 10 bases aligning to TRBD2. This CDR3 comprises 14 residues. The germline CDR1 and CDR2 sequences are SNHLY and FYNNEI. The V gene end was trimmed by 6 bases and the J gene end by 3 bases; junction bases not matched to a gene: 5. The complete variable domain, with remaining parts taken from reference TRBV2 and TRBJ2-7, reads EPEVTQTPSHQVTQMGQEVILRCVPISNHLYFYWYRQILGQKVEFLVSFYNNEISEKSEIFDDQFSVERPDGSNFTLKIRSTKLEDSAMYFCASSVTSGRYEQYFGPGTRLTVT.

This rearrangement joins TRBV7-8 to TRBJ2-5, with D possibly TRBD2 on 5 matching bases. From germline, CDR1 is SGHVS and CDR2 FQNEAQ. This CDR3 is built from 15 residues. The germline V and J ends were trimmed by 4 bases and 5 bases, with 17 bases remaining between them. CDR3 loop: CASSWSAGIRETQYF. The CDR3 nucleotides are TGTGCCAGCAGCTGGAGCGCGGGTATTCGGGAGACCCAGTACTTC.

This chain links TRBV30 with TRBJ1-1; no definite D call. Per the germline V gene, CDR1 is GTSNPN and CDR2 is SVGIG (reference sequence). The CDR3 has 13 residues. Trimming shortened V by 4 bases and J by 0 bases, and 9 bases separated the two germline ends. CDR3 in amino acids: CAWKRSLNTEAFF. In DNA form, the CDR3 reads TGTGCCTGGAAACGGAGTTTGAACACTGAAGCTTTCTTT. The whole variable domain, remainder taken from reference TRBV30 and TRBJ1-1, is SQTIHQWPATLVQPVGSPLSLECTVEGTSNPNLYWYRQAAGRGLQLLFYSVGIGQISSEVPQNLSASRPQDRQFILSSKKLLLSDSGFYLCAWKRSLNTEAFFGQGTRLTVV.

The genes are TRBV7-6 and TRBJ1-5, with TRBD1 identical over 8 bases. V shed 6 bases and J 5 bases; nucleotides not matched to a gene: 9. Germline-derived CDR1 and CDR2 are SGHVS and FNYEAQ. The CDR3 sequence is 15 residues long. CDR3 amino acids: CASSRLQGGDQPQHF. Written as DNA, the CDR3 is TGTGCCAGCAGTCGTTTACAGGGGGGCGATCAGCCCCAGCATTTT. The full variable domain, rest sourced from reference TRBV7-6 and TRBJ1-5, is GAGVSQSPRYKVTKRGQDVALRCDPISGHVSLYWYRQALGQGPEFLTYFNYEAQQDKSGLPNDRFSAERPEGSISTLTIQRTEQRDSAMYRCASSRLQGGDQPQHFGDGTRLSIL.

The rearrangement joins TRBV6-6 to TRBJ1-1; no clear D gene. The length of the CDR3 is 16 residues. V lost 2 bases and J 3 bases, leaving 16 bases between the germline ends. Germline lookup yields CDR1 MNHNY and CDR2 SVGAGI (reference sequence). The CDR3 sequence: CASSYPSGRQHTEAFF. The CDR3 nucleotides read TGTGCCAGCAGTTACCCCTCCGGCAGGCAGCACACTGAAGCTTTCTTT.

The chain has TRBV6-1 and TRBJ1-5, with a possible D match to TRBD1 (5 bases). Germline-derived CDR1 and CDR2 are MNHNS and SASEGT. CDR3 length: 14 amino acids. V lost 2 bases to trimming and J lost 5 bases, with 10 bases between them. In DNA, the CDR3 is TGTGCCAGCAGTGAACAGGGAGGCCATCAGCCCCAGCATTTT. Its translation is CASSEQGGHQPQHF.

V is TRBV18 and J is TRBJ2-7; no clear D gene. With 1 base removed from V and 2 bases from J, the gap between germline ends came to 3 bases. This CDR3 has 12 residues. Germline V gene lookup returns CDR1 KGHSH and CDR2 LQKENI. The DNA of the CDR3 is TGTGCCAGCTCACCACAACCCTACGAGCAGTACTTC. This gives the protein CASSPQPYEQYF.

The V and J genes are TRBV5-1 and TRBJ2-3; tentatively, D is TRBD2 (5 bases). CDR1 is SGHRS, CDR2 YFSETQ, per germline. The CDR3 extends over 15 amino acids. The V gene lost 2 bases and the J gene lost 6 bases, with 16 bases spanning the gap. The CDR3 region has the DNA TGCGCCAGCAGCTTTAACGGGCGGGTGGCGGATACGCAGTATTTT. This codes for CASSFNGRVADTQYF.

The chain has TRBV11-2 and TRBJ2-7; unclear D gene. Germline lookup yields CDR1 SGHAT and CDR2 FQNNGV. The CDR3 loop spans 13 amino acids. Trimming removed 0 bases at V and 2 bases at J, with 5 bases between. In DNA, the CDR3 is TGTGCCAGCAGCTTAGATCGGACCTACGAGCAGTACTTC. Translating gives CASSLDRTYEQYF.

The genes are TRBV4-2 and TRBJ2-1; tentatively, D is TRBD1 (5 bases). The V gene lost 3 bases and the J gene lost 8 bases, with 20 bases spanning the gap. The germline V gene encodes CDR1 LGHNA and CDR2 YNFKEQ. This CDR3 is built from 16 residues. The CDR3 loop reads CASSQRPQGMVDEQFF. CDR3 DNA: TGTGCCAGCAGCCAGCGCCCCCAGGGTATGGTAGATGAGCAGTTCTTC.

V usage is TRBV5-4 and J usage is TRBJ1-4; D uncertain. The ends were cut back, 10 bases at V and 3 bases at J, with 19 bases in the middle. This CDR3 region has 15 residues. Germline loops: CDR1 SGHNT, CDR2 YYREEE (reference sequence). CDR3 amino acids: CASSSGNKANEKLFF. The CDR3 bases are TGTGCCTCTTCCTCGGGGAACAAGGCTAATGAAAAACTGTTTTTT. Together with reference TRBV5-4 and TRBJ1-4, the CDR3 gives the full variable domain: ETGVTQSPTHLIKTRGQQVTLRCSSQSGHNTVSWYQQALGQGPQFIFQYYREEENGRGNFPPRFSGLQFPNYSSELNVNALELDDSALYLCASSSGNKANEKLFFGSGTQLSVL.